A single sample gave rise to the 16 T cell receptor beta chains below, sequenced in a study of type 1 regulatory T cells (dated by TCRdb to about 2021). Their antigens remain unidentified. Data came from an Illumina MiSeq. The public reads were run again by TCRdb, first through fastp at Q25 and then through MiXCR, and only productive beta chains were kept. Rows with one shared CDR3 protein collapse into an entry with the most common genes and DNA. The sample contains some 6,000 distinct CDR3 sequences, around 29% of them found a single time. The ten biggest clones cover around 8% of the sample. Sequenced input: cultured T cells, either the whole culture or a sorted T cell fraction (not recorded which). The cell subset or site label on this specimen signifies: Tr1-enriched cell product generated in vitro against host alloantigens. All receptors derive from a human donor in good health.

V usage is TRBV6-2 or TRBV6-3 and J usage is TRBJ1-5; tentative D call: TRBD1 (6 bases). The ends were cut back, 6 bases at V and 10 bases at J, with 13 bases in the middle. Germline CDR1 is MNHEY and CDR2 is SVGEGT. The CDR3 totals 12 residues. CDR3 nucleotides: TGTGCCAGCAGCTTCACAGGGCCCCCCCAGCATTTT. This sequence encodes CASSFTGPPQHF.

By frequency in the sample, this clonotype is medium-sized (0.01 to 0.1%). This chain joins TRBV5-1 and TRBJ2-2; TRBD2 matches at 8 bases. The CDR3 length is 17 residues. Trimming cost V 1 base and J 7 bases; bases outside gene matches: 12. From germline, CDR1 is SGHRS and CDR2 YFSETQ. DNA of the CDR3: TGCGCCAGCAGCTTGATACCTGGACTAGCACCCAGCGGGGAGCTGTTTTTT. Protein product: CASSLIPGLAPSGELFF.

This clonotype came up many times. The chain has TRBV5-1 and TRBJ1-2, with D hard to call. CDR1 is SGHRS, CDR2 YFSETQ, per germline. The CDR3 is 14 residues long. V dropped 0 bases and J dropped 4 bases, with 10 bases sitting between them. The CDR3 loop is CASSLDGNVYGYTF. The DNA for the CDR3 is TGCGCCAGCAGCTTGGACGGGAACGTCTATGGCTACACCTTC.

This clonotype is labeled as medium-sized. The V call is TRBV18, the J call TRBJ2-5, with a tentative D call TRBD1 (6 bases). The CDR3 has 14 amino acids. Germline values: CDR1 KGHSH, CDR2 LQKENI. Trimming took 3 bases from V and 4 from J, leaving 12 bases between them. The CDR3 is CASSPQAGVETQYF. CDR3 nucleotide sequence: TGTGCCAGCTCACCCCAAGCAGGGGTAGAGACCCAGTACTTC. The variable domain in full, completed from reference TRBV18 and TRBJ2-5, reads NAGVMQNPRHLVRRRGQEARLRCSPMKGHSHVYWYRQLPEEGLKFMVYLQKENIIDESGMPKERFSAEFPKEGPSILRIQQVVRGDSAAYFCASSPQAGVETQYFGPGTRLLVL.

Relative to its sample, this clonotype is medium-sized. The gene calls are TRBV18 and TRBJ2-2; D gene unclear. V lost 4 bases and J lost 1, with 13 bases in between. The CDR3 is made up of 16 amino acids. Germline V lookup: CDR1 KGHSH, CDR2 LQKENI. The CDR3: CASSLPSHMNTGELFF. CDR3 bases: TGTGCCAGCTCACTCCCATCACACATGAACACCGGGGAGCTGTTTTTT.

V is TRBV6-2 or TRBV6-3 and J is TRBJ2-1, with 14 bases that match TRBD2. There are 17 residues in the CDR3. Trimming took 5 bases from V and 5 from J; bases not matched to a gene: 8. In germline, CDR1 is MNHEY, CDR2 SVGEGT. The CDR3 DNA reads as TGTGCCAGCAGTCTTAGGACTAGCGGGAGGCCCCACAATGAGCAGTTCTTC. It translates to CASSLRTSGRPHNEQFF.

At least ten counts were recorded for this clonotype. The chain is built from TRBV20-1 and TRBJ2-3; perhaps TRBD2 as D (6 bases). CDR1 and CDR2 (germline): DFQATT, SNEGSKA (reference sequence). Trimming shortened V by 7 bases and J by 0 bases, and 11 bases separated the two germline ends. This CDR3 is built from 13 residues. As DNA, the CDR3 is TGCAGTGTGGGCGGGACTAGCACAGATACGCAGTATTTT. This encodes CSVGGTSTDTQYF.

This clonotype is medium-sized. The J gene is TRBJ1-1, the V gene TRBV7-3; D uncertain. This CDR3 spans 13 amino acids. The germline V gene encodes CDR1 SGHTA and CDR2 FQGTGA. Trimming removed 5 bases at V and 1 base at J, with 8 bases between. The CDR3 DNA follows: TGTGCCAGCAGCACGGATGCGAACACTGAAGCTTTCTTT. It codes for CASSTDANTEAFF.

This clonotype is deemed medium-sized (0.01 to 0.1%). J is TRBJ2-1 and V is TRBV25-1; D not resolved. Germline V gives CDR1 MGHDK, CDR2 SYGVNS. This CDR3 has 15 amino acids. Between the trimmed V and J ends, which lost 8 bases and 2 bases, there was a span of 16 bases. The CDR3 bases are TGTGCCAGCCGCACGACCGCGAATCCCTACAATGAGCAGTTCTTC. It codes for CASRTTANPYNEQFF.

This clonotype rates as medium-sized. The chain has TRBV18 and TRBJ2-1; the match to TRBD2 covers 8 bases. J lost 4 bases, V lost 5 bases, and 7 bases had no gene match. Germline lookup yields CDR1 KGHSH and CDR2 LQKENI. The CDR3 is made up of 15 amino acids. CDR3 in DNA: TGTGCCAGCTCATTCGGACTAGCCGATTACAATGAGCAGTTCTTC. It codes for CASSFGLADYNEQFF.

This clonotype is deemed medium-sized. This chain links TRBV19 with TRBJ2-7; TRBD2 matches at 12 bases. Germline lookup yields CDR1 LNHDA and CDR2 SQIVND (reference sequence). The J segment lost 2 bases and the V segment lost 6 bases, leaving 2 bases of the junction unmatched. The CDR3 spans 14 residues. The CDR3 sequence: CASSRTSGAYEQYF. The CDR3 DNA follows: TGTGCCAGTAGCAGGACTAGCGGGGCCTACGAGCAGTACTTC.

This chain joins TRBV9 and TRBJ2-1; 10 nucleotides align to TRBD1. Looked up from germline, CDR1 is SGDLS and CDR2 is YYNGEE. The CDR3 is made up of 15 amino acids. V lost 4 bases and J lost 4; bases outside the gene matches: 5. In DNA, the CDR3 is TGTGCCAGCAGCCGGGGACAGGGGACTTACAATGAGCAGTTCTTC. This translates into CASSRGQGTYNEQFF.

A remark on this clonotype: The junction departs from the called germline gene at one end, perhaps through a read error. J is TRBJ2-1 and V is TRBV18; 7 positions match TRBD2. The CDR3 loop spans 17 amino acids. Germline assignment: CDR1 KGHSH and CDR2 LQKENI. The CDR3 here is CAGSPLGAGISCNEQFF. In DNA form, the CDR3 reads TGTGCCGGCTCACCACTGGGAGCGGGAATCTCCTGCAATGAGCAGTTCTTC.

This clonotype was picked up one time. The CDR3 protein is CSVGLGVNTEAFF. CDR3 coding DNA: TGCAGCGTTGGTTTGGGGGTGAACACTGAAGCTTTCTTT. The gene calls are TRBV29-1 and TRBJ1-1, with a weak D call TRBD1 (5 bases). Germline CDR1 is SQVTM and CDR2 is ANQGSEA. V was pared by 4 bases and J by 0 bases, with 9 bases between. CDR3 size: 13 residues.

This clonotype is medium-sized (0.01 to 0.1%). The chain joins TRBV20-1 to TRBJ1-1, with D possibly being TRBD1 (6 bases). Trimming left V 2 bases short and J 4 bases short, with 14 bases between. The CDR3 totals 14 residues. Germline V gives CDR1 DFQATT, CDR2 SNEGSKA (reference sequence). The CDR3 coding sequence is TGCAGTGCTAGACCGCTCAGGGGATTCACTGAAGCTTTCTTT. Translated, it gives CSARPLRGFTEAFF.

This clonotype is termed medium-sized. CDR3 loop: CASKRNQETQYF. CDR3 DNA sequence: TGCGCCAGTAAGCGAAACCAAGAGACCCAGTACTTC. This rearrangement joins TRBV5-1 to TRBJ2-5; D is undetermined. This CDR3 is 12 amino acids long. Germline V CDR1 and CDR2: SGHRS, YFSETQ. V lost 8 bases to trimming and J lost 0 bases, with 8 bases between them.